The next 5 T cell receptor beta chains were all read from a single sample in a study of cytomegalovirus exposure and HLA in healthy donors. A multiplex PCR was run with 60 Vbeta primers and 13 Jbeta primers. Some clones are missing from TCRdb's copy, which holds only in-frame ones; the method was immunoSEQ multiplex PCR. The table includes about 140,000 clones, roughly 75% detected once. Specimen: PBMCs. These receptor sequences come from a man aged 35-49 years in good health and CMV-seronegative.

This clone occurred a few times. The rearrangement joins TRBV2 to TRBJ2-5; D gene unclear. The CDR3 is made up of 15 amino acids. CDR1 SNHLY and CDR2 FYNNEI come from the germline V gene. With 4 bases removed from V and 7 bases from J, the gap between germline ends came to 19 bases. The DNA for the CDR3 is TGTGCCAGCAGTGCAGGCGAAAGTCCCCTTTCGACCCAGTACTTC. This gives the protein CASSAGESPLSTQYF.

This rearrangement joins TRBV18 to TRBJ2-7; 7 bases agree with TRBD1. CDR1 and CDR2 from the germline V gene are KGHSH and LQKENI. This CDR3 comprises 15 residues. Unmatched junction bases numbered 8, after V lost 3 bases and J lost 3 bases. The CDR3 DNA reads TGTGCCAGCTCACCGGACTTTAACAGGGGCTACGAGCAGTACTTC. Translation gives CASSPDFNRGYEQYF.

The V call is TRBV7-3, the J call TRBJ2-5; 15 bases line up with TRBD2. V lost 5 bases and J lost 1; bases outside the gene matches: 2. Germline CDR1 is SGHTA and CDR2 is FQGTGA. CDR3 length: 16 amino acids. CDR3 DNA sequence: TGTGCCAGCAGCCTGGGACTAGCGGGGGGCCAAGAGACCCAGTACTTC. Translated: CASSLGLAGGQETQYF.

J is TRBJ2-5 and V is TRBV10-2, with D possibly TRBD1 on 5 matching bases. CDR3 length: 13 residues. Germline assignment: CDR1 WSHSY and CDR2 SAAADI. V lost 8 bases to trimming and J lost 4 bases, with 14 bases between them. The CDR3 region is CASSSGRVETQYF. The CDR3 coding sequence is TGCGCCAGCTCCTCCGGCAGGGTAGAGACCCAGTACTTC.

The chain couples TRBV27 to TRBJ2-1; TRBD2 agrees at 8 bases. Trimming took 4 bases from V and 1 from J; bases not matched to a gene: 6. CDR1 MNHEY and CDR2 SMNVEV come from the germline V gene (reference sequence). There are 16 residues in the CDR3. CDR3: CASSSGAGASYNEQFF. The CDR3 nucleotides are TGTGCCAGCAGTTCGGGAGCGGGGGCTTCCTACAATGAGCAGTTCTTC.